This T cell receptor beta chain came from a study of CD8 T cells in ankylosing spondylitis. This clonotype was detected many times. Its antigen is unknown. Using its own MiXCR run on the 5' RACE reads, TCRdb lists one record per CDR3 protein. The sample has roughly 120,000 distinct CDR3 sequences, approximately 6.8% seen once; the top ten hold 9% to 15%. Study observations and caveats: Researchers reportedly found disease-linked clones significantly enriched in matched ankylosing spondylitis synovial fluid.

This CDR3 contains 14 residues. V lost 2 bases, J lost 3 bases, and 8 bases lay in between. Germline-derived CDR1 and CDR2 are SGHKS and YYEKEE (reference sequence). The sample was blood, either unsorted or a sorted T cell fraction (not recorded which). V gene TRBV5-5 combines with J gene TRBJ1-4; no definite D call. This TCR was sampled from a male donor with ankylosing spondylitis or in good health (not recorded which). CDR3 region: CASSFGSPNEKLFF. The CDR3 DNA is TGTGCCAGCAGCTTTGGAAGTCCTAATGAAAAACTGTTTTTT.